This TCR beta chain was sequenced in a study of T cells in Graves' hyperthyroidism and ophthalmopathy. About the study: Peripheral blood draws took place at initial diagnosis, ahead of any treatment. Points from the study as a whole: Most thyroid clonotypes that were expanded above 0.001 also turned up in blood.

Trimming left V 0 bases short and J 2 bases short, with 9 bases between. Germline-derived CDR1 and CDR2 are KGHDR and SFDVKD. The length of the CDR3 is 15 residues. Authors of the study amplified TCR beta CDR3 regions from RNA transcripts. The TCR CDR3 first-round RT-PCR relied on the HTBI primer set. A single record per CDR3 protein comes from TCRdb applying MiXCR to the multiplex PCR reads. The sample yields approximately 530,000 distinct CDR3 sequences, less than 20% seen once. Details on this clonotype: What it binds is not known.

The sample taken for sequencing was blood. The chain combines TRBV24-1 with TRBJ1-2; a possible D gene is TRBD1 (5 bases). The TCR comes from a man between 40 and 49 years old with Graves' ophthalmopathy. DNA for the CDR3: TGTGCCACCAGTGATTTGCAGGGAGAGAACTATGGCTACACCTTC. Its translation: CATSDLQGENYGYTF.